Listed here is a single TCR beta chain. Its cognate antigen has yet to be identified. Qualities for individual bases were not recorded, and no much larger clone is one base off. The CDR3 regions of human TCRbeta chains were subjected to immunosequencing. As for the original processing: Repertoire TCRs were checked for matches against a reference library of SARS-CoV-2-specific TCRs that had been generated using the MIRA antigen-specificity platform. Breadth meant the fraction of unique TCRs that were SARS-CoV-2-associated, whereas depth meant the fraction of total T cells that were SARS-CoV-2-associated. Using the MIRA data, every spike-specific TCR was mapped to the spike region that the TCR reacted to and assigned to either a CD4 or a CD8 class. Log10-transformed breadth and depth values were compared by one-way ANOVA with Sidak's multiple comparisons tests. This is the immuneACCESS table as TCRdb keeps it, with only in-frame sequences that have V and J called. A part of the clones is gone; compared with another copy, unresolved V genes explain less than half, and the rest is unexplained. Clonal size and the V and J genes are those of that table, whereas D and trimming came from the DNA. This sample gives 98,000 or so clones in total; 93% of them show up just once. The ten largest clones take up roughly 5% of the sample.

V trim: 7 bases; J trim: 5 bases; unmatched bases: 6. CDR3 length: 15 amino acids, cysteine to phenylalanine. The CDR3 DNA has 45 bases and is translated from base 1. CDR1 is given as GTSNPN and CDR2 as SVGIG, both from the germline V gene (reference sequence). The data stem from a study of T cell responses to AZD1222 COVID-19 vaccine (dated by TCRdb to the early 2020s). About the full investigation: AZD1222 recipients given second doses at about 4 weeks or at about 12 weeks were pooled, since spike-specific TCR depth and breadth were not found to differ between the two schedules. TCR sequencing was performed for about 250 trial participants, of whom approximately 200 were given two doses of AZD1222 and 26 were given two doses of MenACWY control vaccine. Trial participants were enrolled into age subgroups of 18-55, 56-69 and 70-plus years, which contained about 150, 28 and 57 TCR-sequenced participants, respectively.

Broad study findings and their caveats: In the small 56-69-year group, the increase in depth fell short of significance, most likely because of low power. Conclusions about previously exposed vaccinees are limited, since just six AZD1222 recipients were seropositive for SARS-CoV-2 at baseline. Because no day 14 peak-response samples were available, repertoires were characterized only after the peak T cell response. Reportedly, almost half of the unique spike-specific TCRs recognized epitopes lying outside the regions that are mutated in the B.1.351 and B.1.1.7 variants. Participants were mostly white British, with more females than males. The authors suggested clonal diversity may have been underestimated. The vaccine-associated CD4 TCRs covered the entire spike protein, and the dominant responses fell in regions 160-218 and 743-854. After two AZD1222 doses, spike-specific TCR breadth and depth were significantly higher than at day 0 and than in MenACWY recipients.

This sample's time point label indicates: baseline before first vaccination. The vaccinee samples were drawn from two UK trials, COV001 and COV002, one of which was a single-blind randomized controlled phase 2/3 trial testing AZD1222 (ChAdOx1 nCoV-19) in healthy adults. For TCRbeta chain sequencing, PBMC samples were collected from trial participants at day 0 and at day 28 after the second dose. This specimen consisted of peripheral blood, obtained on day 0 of AZD1222 vaccination. This TCR was sampled from an adult in good health. The chain uses TRBV30 and TRBJ2-3; TRBD2 lines up with 16 middle nucleotides. In nucleotide form, the sequence is TGTGCCTTTAGGGGACTAGCGGGAGGGGGAGATACGCAGTATTTT. Translated, this gives CAFRGLAGGGDTQYF.